This is a list of T cell receptor beta chains from one sample in a study of blood T cells in healthy people across ages. Each CDR3 protein gets one entry after TCRdb re-called the 5' RACE reads with MiXCR. Found here are 1.8 million or so distinct CDR3 sequences, about two fifths of them singletons; the top ten hold 20% to 25%. Material for sequencing was blood. These receptors came from a human donor in good health. Both conserved end residues are part of each CDR3. D genes are given only for firm matches. Not every row has a clone size; where given, it reads once, few, many or a size class.

J: TRBJ1-2; V: TRBV28; D: -; length: 15; size: -; DNA: TGTGCCAGCAGTTTTTACAGGGACGGAGACTATGGCTACACCTTC; CDR3: CASSFYRDGDYGYTF
J: TRBJ2-7; V: TRBV4-2; D: TRBD1; length: 16; size: -; DNA: TGTGCCAGCAGCCAAACGGCCGGGACAGGGAAAGAGACCCTGTACTTC; CDR3: CASSQTAGTGKETLYF
J: TRBJ2-7; V: TRBV5-5; D: -; length: 16; size: few; DNA: TGTGCCAGCAGCTTTTCTCCAGGACCTCGTCCCTACGAGCAGTACTTC; CDR3: CASSFSPGPRPYEQYF
J: TRBJ2-1; V: TRBV6-2/TRBV6-3; D: TRBD1; length: 16; size: -; DNA: TGTGCCAGCAGTTACCCTGCGGGACAGGGGGGGTATGAGCAGTTCTTC; CDR3: CASSYPAGQGGYEQFF
J: TRBJ2-7; V: TRBV6-5; D: TRBD1; length: 14; size: few; DNA: TGTGCCAGCAGTTACGAGGGGGCGAAAGACGAGCAGTACTTC; CDR3: CASSYEGAKDEQYF
J: TRBJ2-3; V: TRBV12-3/TRBV12-4; D: -; length: 16; size: -; DNA: TGTGCCAGCAGCCGCGACAGGGGAGGGGGCACAGATACGCAGTATTTT; CDR3: CASSRDRGGGTDTQYF
J: TRBJ2-2; V: TRBV29-1; D: -; length: 13; size: many; DNA: TGCAGCGTTGGACATACGAACACCGGGGAGCTGTTTTTT; CDR3: CSVGHTNTGELFF
J: TRBJ1-1; V: TRBV10-3; D: -; length: 14; size: -; DNA: TGTGCCATCAGTGAGTCTGCCCAGAACACTGAAGCTTTCTTT; CDR3: CAISESAQNTEAFF
J: TRBJ2-3; V: TRBV20-1; D: TRBD1; length: 11; size: -; DNA: TGCAGTGCTCGACAGGGGTCTACGCAGTATTTT; CDR3: CSARQGSTQYF
J: TRBJ1-2; V: TRBV6-5; D: -; length: 16; size: -; DNA: TGTGCCAGCAGTTACTCCAGGGGCTCGGGGGTCTATGGCTACACCTTC; CDR3: CASSYSRGSGVYGYTF
J: TRBJ2-6; V: TRBV2; D: TRBD1; length: 18; size: -; DNA: TGTGCCAGCAGCGAAACCGGGACAGGGGTGTCTGGGGCCAACGTCCTGACTTTC; CDR3: CASSETGTGVSGANVLTF
J: TRBJ1-2; V: TRBV29-1; D: -; length: 11; size: -; DNA: TGCAGCGTTGAATCTGGACACCTCTACACCTTC; CDR3: CSVESGHLYTF
J: TRBJ2-3; V: TRBV28; D: TRBD2; length: 16; size: -; DNA: TGTGCCAGCAGTCCGACCGGGACTAGCAACACAGATACGCAGTATTTT; CDR3: CASSPTGTSNTDTQYF
J: TRBJ1-6; V: TRBV6-1; D: -; length: 14; size: -; DNA: TGTGCCAGCAGTGATGGGGCAGGGCTTTCACCCCTCCACTTT; CDR3: CASSDGAGLSPLHF
J: TRBJ2-5; V: TRBV2; D: TRBD1; length: 12; size: -; DNA: TGTGCCAGCGGCAACAGGGGAGAGACCCAGTACTTC; CDR3: CASGNRGETQYF
J: TRBJ1-6; V: TRBV7-3; D: -; length: 14; size: few; DNA: TGTGCCAGCAGCTCCAGGGCCCCTAATTCACCCCTCCACTTT; CDR3: CASSSRAPNSPLHF
J: TRBJ2-1; V: TRBV11-1; D: TRBD2; length: 18; size: few; DNA: TGTGCCAGCAGCTTAGAGCCTAGCGGGGCCTCTTCCTACAATGAGCAGTTCTTC; CDR3: CASSLEPSGASSYNEQFF
J: TRBJ2-7; V: TRBV5-5; D: -; length: 16; size: -; DNA: TGTGCCAGCAGCTTGGGAGTAGTCCCAGGTACCTACGAGCAGTACTTC; CDR3: CASSLGVVPGTYEQYF
J: TRBJ1-1; V: TRBV7-9; D: -; length: 15; size: -; DNA: TGTGCCAGCAGCTTATTTTCTGGGGAAGTACCTGAAGCTTTCTTT; CDR3: CASSLFSGEVPEAFF
J: TRBJ2-7; V: TRBV10-3; D: TRBD1; length: 15; size: -; DNA: TGTGCCATCAGACCAGGGACAGGGAGTTCCTACGAGCAGTACTTC; CDR3: CAIRPGTGSSYEQYF
J: TRBJ2-5; V: TRBV9; D: -; length: 15; size: -; DNA: TGTGCCAGCAGCGTAGGATCAGGCGGGTGGGAGACCCAGTACTTC; CDR3: CASSVGSGGWETQYF
J: TRBJ2-7; V: TRBV13; D: TRBD1; length: 14; size: -; DNA: TGTGCCAGCAGCTTAATTGACAGGGGAAGCGAGCAGTACTTC; CDR3: CASSLIDRGSEQYF
J: TRBJ1-6; V: TRBV6-5; D: -; length: 14; size: many; DNA: TGTGCCAGCAGTTATAACTCCTATAATTCACCCCTCCACTTT; CDR3: CASSYNSYNSPLHF
J: TRBJ2-4; V: TRBV10-3; D: -; length: 14; size: -; DNA: TGTGCCATCTTCGACGACGGAGCCTACAATGAGCAGTACTTC; CDR3: CAIFDDGAYNEQYF
J: TRBJ1-2; V: TRBV20-1; D: -; length: 13; size: -; DNA: TGCAGTGCGAGAAAACAGTCTTTGTATGGCTACACCTTC; CDR3: CSARKQSLYGYTF
J: TRBJ2-5; V: TRBV7-3; D: -; length: 15; size: few; DNA: TGTGCCAGCAGCTTAAAAGGAGCTTTAGAAGAGACCCAGTACTTC; CDR3: CASSLKGALEETQYF
J: TRBJ1-5; V: TRBV7-8; D: -; length: 14; size: -; DNA: TGTGCCAGCAGCTTAGGATGGACACATCAGCCCCAGCATTTT; CDR3: CASSLGWTHQPQHF
J: TRBJ2-1; V: TRBV28; D: -; length: 11; size: -; DNA: TGTACCATCCGGGCCAGAAATGAGCAGTTCTTC; CDR3: CTIRARNEQFF
J: TRBJ1-1; V: TRBV2; D: -; length: 12; size: -; DNA: TGTGCCAGCAAGAGGGGCGTCACTGAAGCTTTCTTT; CDR3: CASKRGVTEAFF
J: TRBJ1-1; V: TRBV6-4; D: -; length: 15; size: -; DNA: TGTGCCAGCAGTCCAAACCGGGACTCCAACACTGAAGCTTTCTTT; CDR3: CASSPNRDSNTEAFF
J: TRBJ1-2; V: TRBV7-9; D: -; length: 14; size: many; DNA: TGTGCCAGCAGCTATACCGATTTGGGCTATGGCTACACCTTC; CDR3: CASSYTDLGYGYTF
J: TRBJ2-7; V: TRBV4-3; D: -; length: 13; size: few; DNA: TGCGCCAGCAGCCAAGACCCCAACTACGAGCAGTACTTC; CDR3: CASSQDPNYEQYF
J: TRBJ2-5; V: TRBV12-3/TRBV12-4; D: -; length: 13; size: -; DNA: TGTGCCAGCAGCTCCCCGGGGGTCGGGGCCCAGTACTTC; CDR3: CASSSPGVGAQYF
J: TRBJ1-3; V: TRBV29-1; D: -; length: 13; size: -; DNA: TGCAGCATCACTCAGGGAGCTGGAAACACCATATATTTT; CDR3: CSITQGAGNTIYF
J: TRBJ2-1; V: TRBV6-2/TRBV6-3; D: -; length: 15; size: once; DNA: TGTGCCAGCAGTTACGGGGACCGAGAGGAAAATGAGCAGTTCTTC; CDR3: CASSYGDREENEQFF
J: TRBJ2-6; V: TRBV7-9; D: -; length: 19; size: -; DNA: TGTGCCAGCAGCTTAGACTGGGGCAGGGCCTTATCTGGGGCCAACGTCCTGACTTTC; CDR3: CASSLDWGRALSGANVLTF
J: TRBJ2-5; V: TRBV4-3; D: TRBD2; length: 16; size: few; DNA: TGCGCCAGCAGCCAAGGACTAGCGGGATGGCAAGAGACCCAGTACTTC; CDR3: CASSQGLAGWQETQYF
J: TRBJ1-4; V: TRBV4-2; D: TRBD1; length: 16; size: -; DNA: TGTGCCAGCAGCCAGATGAGAGACAGGGGTCGTGAAAAACTGTTTTTT; CDR3: CASSQMRDRGREKLFF
J: TRBJ1-1; V: TRBV12-3/TRBV12-4; D: -; length: 14; size: -; DNA: TGTACCAGCAGTTTAGGGGAGGCGAACACTGAAGCTTTCTTT; CDR3: CTSSLGEANTEAFF
J: TRBJ1-4; V: TRBV4-1; D: -; length: 13; size: few; DNA: TGCGCCAGCAGCCAAGTCGTGGATGAAAAACTGTTTTTT; CDR3: CASSQVVDEKLFF
J: TRBJ2-2; V: TRBV7-2; D: -; length: 12; size: -; DNA: TGTGCCAGCAGCTTAGCGGTCGGGGAGCTGTTTTTT; CDR3: CASSLAVGELFF
J: TRBJ2-1; V: TRBV3-1; D: -; length: 12; size: few; DNA: TGTGCCAGCAGCCAAGAGCGGGGTGAGCAGTTCTTC; CDR3: CASSQERGEQFF
J: TRBJ2-7; V: TRBV28; D: -; length: 11; size: -; DNA: TGTGCCAGCAGGGATTTCAACGAGCAGTACTTC; CDR3: CASRDFNEQYF
J: TRBJ2-1; V: TRBV7-2; D: -; length: 15; size: -; DNA: TGTGCCAGCAGCTTAGAGATGGGAACCTACAATGAGCAGTTCTTC; CDR3: CASSLEMGTYNEQFF
J: TRBJ2-1; V: TRBV20-1; D: -; length: 12; size: few; DNA: TGCAGTGCTCGCTTTTTGAGGGCCGAGCCGTTCTTC; CDR3: CSARFLRAEPFF
J: TRBJ1-1; V: TRBV9; D: -; length: 13; size: -; DNA: TGTGCCAGCAGCGTTCGACATTACACTGAAGCTTTCTTT; CDR3: CASSVRHYTEAFF
J: TRBJ1-5; V: TRBV11-2; D: -; length: 15; size: -; DNA: TGTGCCAGCAGCTTAGGCAGCCATAGCAATCAGCCCCAGCATTTT; CDR3: CASSLGSHSNQPQHF